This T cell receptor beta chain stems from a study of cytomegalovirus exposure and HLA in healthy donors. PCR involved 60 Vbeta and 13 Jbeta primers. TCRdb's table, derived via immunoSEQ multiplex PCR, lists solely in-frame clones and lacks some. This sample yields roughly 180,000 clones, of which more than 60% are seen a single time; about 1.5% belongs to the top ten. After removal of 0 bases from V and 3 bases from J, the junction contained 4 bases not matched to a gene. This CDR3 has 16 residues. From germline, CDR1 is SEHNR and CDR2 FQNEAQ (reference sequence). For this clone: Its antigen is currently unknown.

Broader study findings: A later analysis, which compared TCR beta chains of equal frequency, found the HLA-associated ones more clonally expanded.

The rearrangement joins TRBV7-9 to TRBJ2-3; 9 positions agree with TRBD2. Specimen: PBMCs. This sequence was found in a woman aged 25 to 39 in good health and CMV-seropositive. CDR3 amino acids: CASSLAAGGPTDTQYF. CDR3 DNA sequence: TGTGCCAGCAGCTTAGCGGCGGGAGGGCCAACAGATACGCAGTATTTT.